This section outlines one T cell receptor beta chain sequence together with its context. What it recognizes is unknown. The sample comes from a study of CD8 T cells in Susac syndrome. Broader study findings: It was acknowledged by the study that relatively few individuals were included in its TCR sequencing and HLA analysis.

RNA amounts of roughly 0.5 to 1 ug underwent reverse transcription with random hexamers. The CDR3 of TCR beta was amplified by immunoSEQ multiplex PCR across 54 Vbeta and 13 Jbeta. MiXCR, applied by TCRdb to the immunoSEQ multiplex PCR reads, yields one record per CDR3 protein. Seen here are about 300,000 distinct CDR3 sequences, 70% to 90% observed once, and the top ten hold roughly 0.17%. This CDR3 contains 14 residues. The V gene's germline CDR1 is LNHDA and CDR2 SQIVND (reference sequence). Trimming removed 3 bases at V and 4 bases at J, with 10 bases between. The genes are TRBV19 and TRBJ2-1, with a tentative D call TRBD2 (7 bases). Material: CD8+ T cells from PBMCs. The receptor comes from a human donor with multiple sclerosis. The CDR3 region has the DNA TGTGCCAGTAGTATGCGGGGGCGGTACAATGAGCAGTTCTTC. Amino acid sequence: CASSMRGRYNEQFF.